In its sample, the clone carrying this TCR beta chain was seen a few times. The germline V gene has CDR1 SGHAT and CDR2 FQNNGV. The CDR3 extends over 14 amino acids. V lost 5 bases to trimming and J lost 3 bases; unmatched junction nucleotides: 0. This entry belongs to a study of early T cells in non-severe SARS-CoV-2 infection. Individual cDNA molecules received unique molecular identifiers. TCRdb passed the 5' RACE reads through MiXCR, listing each CDR3 protein once. The sample lists 75,000 to 80,000 distinct CDR3 sequences, roughly 16% occurring once. The chain uses TRBV11-2 and TRBJ2-4, with 11 bases lining up with TRBD1. Sequencing input: whole blood. This clonotype was obtained from an adult who was a healthcare worker with PCR-confirmed SARS-CoV-2 infection or an uninfected control (not recorded which). This CDR3 reads CASSGTGGKNIQYF. The CDR3 nucleotides are TGTGCCAGCAGCGGGACAGGGGGCAAAAACATTCAGTACTTC. Supplemented by reference TRBV11-2 and TRBJ2-4, the full variable domain reads EAGVAQSPRYKIIEKRQSVAFWCNPISGHATLYWYQQILGQGPKLLIQFQNNGVVDDSQLPKDRFSAERLKGVDSTLKIQPAKLEDSAVYLCASSGTGGKNIQYFGAGTRLSVL.